The sequence of this TCR beta chain was determined in a study of shared clonotypes between healthy human individuals. The wider study: Researchers assigned three CD4 naive, three CD4 memory, two CD8 naive and one CD8 memory plate to each donor.

TCRdb keeps only in-frame clones here, not all; method: immunoSEQ multiplex PCR. The sample yields about 1 million clones, about 75% seen once. Per the germline V gene, CDR1 is LGHNT and CDR2 is FRNRAP. The CDR3 has 18 amino acids. V shed 6 bases, J shed 3 bases, and the junction held 15 bases outside the gene matches. The sequenced sample consisted of memory CD4+ T cells sorted from blood. Subset noted: CD45RA-negative fraction. The V and J genes are TRBV12-5 and TRBJ2-3; 10 nucleotides line up with TRBD2. The source is a man younger than 35 in good health. The CDR3 sequence is CASGFSGSSGSKTDTQYF. The CDR3 DNA reads TGTGCTAGTGGCTTTTCGGGCTCTAGCGGGAGTAAGACAGATACGCAGTATTTT. The full variable domain, completed using reference TRBV12-5 and TRBJ2-3, is DARVTQTPRHKVTEMGQEVTMRCQPILGHNTVFWYRQTMMQGLELLAYFRNRAPLDDSGMPKDRFSAEMPDATLATLKIQPSEPRDSAVYFCASGFSGSSGSKTDTQYFGPGTRLTVL.